This T cell receptor beta chain was identified during a study of blood T cell repertoires in COVID-19. Study information: Italy, Spain and the United States were the sources of the convalescent and acute COVID-19 samples.

Germline CDR1 reads LNHDA; CDR2 reads SQIVND (reference sequence). This CDR3 is 14 amino acids long. J gave up 2 bases and V 5 bases, and 5 bases lay outside the gene matches. Original data processing: Amplification of reference gene primers was used by the study to estimate nucleated cell counts. The data were produced by immunoSEQ multiplex PCR, yet TCRdb's version contains in-frame clones alone and is incomplete. That table gives V, J and clone size, and the DNA gave D and trimming. The sample records more than 110,000 clones, around 82% being singletons. The material sequenced was peripheral blood. The gene calls are TRBV19 and TRBJ1-2; 7 nucleotides agree with TRBD1. The origin of this receptor is a woman aged 55 to 70 with acute or convalescent COVID-19. The CDR3 bases are TGTGCCAGTAGTGCGGGACAGCTAAACTATGGCTACACCTTC. Protein sequence: CASSAGQLNYGYTF.